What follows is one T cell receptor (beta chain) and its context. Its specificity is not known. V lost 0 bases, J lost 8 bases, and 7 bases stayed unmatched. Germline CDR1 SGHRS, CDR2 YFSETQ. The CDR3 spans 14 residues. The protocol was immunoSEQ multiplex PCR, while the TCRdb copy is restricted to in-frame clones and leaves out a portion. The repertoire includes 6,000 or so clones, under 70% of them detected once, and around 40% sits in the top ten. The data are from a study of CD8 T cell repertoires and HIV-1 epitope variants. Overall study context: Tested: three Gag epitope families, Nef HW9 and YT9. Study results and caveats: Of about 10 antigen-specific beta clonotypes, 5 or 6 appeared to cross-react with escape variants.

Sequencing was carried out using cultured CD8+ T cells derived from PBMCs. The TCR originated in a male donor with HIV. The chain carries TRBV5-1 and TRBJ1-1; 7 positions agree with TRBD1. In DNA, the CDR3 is TGCGCCAGCAGCTTGGGGACAGGAGAGTTAGAAGCTTTCTTT. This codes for CASSLGTGELEAFF.